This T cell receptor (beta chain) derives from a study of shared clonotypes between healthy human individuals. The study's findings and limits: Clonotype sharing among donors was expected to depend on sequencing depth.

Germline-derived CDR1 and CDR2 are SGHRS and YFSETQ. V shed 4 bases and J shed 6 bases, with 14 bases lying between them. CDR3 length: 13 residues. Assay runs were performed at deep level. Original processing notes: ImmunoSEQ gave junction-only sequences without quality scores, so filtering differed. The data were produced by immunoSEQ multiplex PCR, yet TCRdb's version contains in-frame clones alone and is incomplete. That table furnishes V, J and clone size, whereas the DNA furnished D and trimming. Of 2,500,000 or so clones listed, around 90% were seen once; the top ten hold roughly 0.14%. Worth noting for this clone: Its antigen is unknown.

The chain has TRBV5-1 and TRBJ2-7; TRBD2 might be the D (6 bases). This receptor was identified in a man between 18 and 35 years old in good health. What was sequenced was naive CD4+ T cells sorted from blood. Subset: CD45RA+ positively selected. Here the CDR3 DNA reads TGCGCCAGCAGCCAAGTAATCGGGGGCGAGCAGTACTTC. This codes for CASSQVIGGEQYF.